Listed below are T cell receptor beta chains from one sample, sequenced in a study of T cell responses to AZD1222 COVID-19 vaccine. TCRdb's copy holds only in-frame clones and misses some; the assay was immunoSEQ multiplex PCR. The sample records 75,000 to 100,000 clones, roughly 91% being singletons. This material consisted of peripheral blood, taken on day 0 of AZD1222 vaccination. The receptors shown here come from an adult in good health. Each CDR3 is given with its conserved first and last residue. The order of the fields is D gene, V gene, clone size, J gene, CDR3 protein, CDR3 DNA. D genes are given only for firm matches. Some rows have no size entry. The others give once, few or many, or a class for an expanded clone.

-	TRBV18	-	TRBJ1-3	CASSPRTDRRSGNTIYF	TGTGCCAGCTCACCAAGAACCGACAGACGCTCTGGAAACACCATATATTTT
-	TRBV20-1	-	TRBJ1-3	CSANEGLGSSGNTIYF	TGCAGTGCTAATGAGGGGTTAGGGAGCTCTGGAAACACCATATATTTT
TRBD2	TRBV7-2	-	TRBJ2-3	CASSARAGLYLTDTQYF	TGTGCCAGCAGCGCCCGAGCGGGACTATATCTCACAGATACGCAGTATTTT
TRBD1	TRBV27	-	TRBJ2-7	CASSSGGVGNEQYF	TGTGCCAGCAGCTCAGGGGGAGTCGGAAACGAGCAGTACTTC
TRBD2	TRBV7-2	-	TRBJ2-5	CASSLNPSLGGRGETQYF	TGTGCCAGCAGCTTAAATCCTTCTCTAGGCGGGAGAGGAGAGACCCAGTACTTC
-	TRBV5-1	-	TRBJ2-1	CASSSRLGGAYNEQFF	TGCGCCAGCAGCTCGAGACTAGGAGGGGCCTACAATGAGCAGTTCTTC
TRBD2	TRBV7-3	-	TRBJ2-1	CASSPRLAGGPGNEQFF	TGTGCCAGCAGCCCGAGACTAGCGGGAGGGCCAGGGAATGAGCAGTTCTTC
-	TRBV19	-	TRBJ1-6	CASSIKAVSSYNSPLHF	TGTGCCAGTAGTATAAAGGCAGTAAGCTCCTATAATTCACCCCTCCACTTT
TRBD1	TRBV11-1	-	TRBJ1-1	CASSLSQGAGTEAFF	TGTGCCAGCAGCTTATCCCAGGGGGCAGGGACTGAAGCTTTCTTT
TRBD2	TRBV19	-	TRBJ2-1	CASNEGTSGRGLFF	TGTGCCAGTAACGAGGGGACTAGCGGGAGGGGGCTGTTCTTC
-	TRBV5-1	-	TRBJ2-7	CASSLGPSILDYEQYF	TGCGCCAGCAGCTTGGGGCCGAGTATTCTGGACTACGAGCAGTACTTC
-	TRBV6-4	-	TRBJ1-2	CASSEGTAGGNYGYTF	TGTGCCAGCAGTGAAGGCACGGCCGGTGGGAACTATGGCTACACCTTC
TRBD2	TRBV7-2	-	TRBJ2-1	CASSLAASGRADQFF	TGTGCCAGCAGCTTAGCGGCTAGCGGGAGGGCTGACCAGTTCTTC
TRBD1	TRBV5-1	-	TRBJ2-7	CASSAQGVEKYF	TGCGCCAGCAGCGCCCAGGGGGTGGAGAAGTACTTC
-	TRBV20-1	-	TRBJ2-3	CSARDPGTQYF	TGCAGTGCTAGAGATCCTGGAACGCAGTATTTT
-	TRBV3-1/TRBV3-2	-	TRBJ1-2	CASSHGQGLAGYTF	TGTGCCAGCAGCCATGGACAAGGACTCGCGGGCTACACCTTC
-	TRBV10-3	-	TRBJ1-5	CAISESNQPQHF	TGTGCCATCAGTGAGTCCAATCAGCCCCAGCATTTT
-	TRBV10-2	few	TRBJ2-7	CASSGGGHHEQYF	TGCGCCAGCAGTGGCGGGGGCCACCACGAGCAGTACTTC
-	TRBV5-1	-	TRBJ1-1	CASSPAPPATQAFF	TGCGCCAGCAGCCCCGCCCCCCCCGCAACTCAAGCTTTCTTT
TRBD1	TRBV6-5	-	TRBJ1-2	CASSQPTGGGYGYTF	TGTGCCAGCAGCCAGCCTACAGGGGGCGGCTATGGCTACACCTTC
-	TRBV5-1	-	TRBJ1-1	CASSLGQVGTEAFF	TGCGCCAGCAGCTTGGGGCAGGTGGGCACTGAAGCTTTCTTT
-	TRBV11-3	-	TRBJ2-3	CASSLGGNTDTQYF	TGTGCCAGCAGCTTAGGCGGAAACACAGATACGCAGTATTTT
-	TRBV28	-	TRBJ1-5	CASSLFRVGNQPQHF	TGTGCCAGCAGTTTATTCAGGGTAGGCAATCAGCCCCAGCATTTT
-	TRBV6-4	-	TRBJ2-7	CASSDYCASYYEQYF	TGTGCCAGCAGTGATTATTGTGCCTCCTACTACGAGCAGTACTTC
-	TRBV12-3/TRBV12-4	-	TRBJ2-2	CASSTSNTGELFF	TGTGCCAGCAGTACATCGAACACCGGGGAGCTGTTTTTT
-	TRBV5-1	-	TRBJ2-5	CASKMGQETQYF	TGCGCCAGCAAGATGGGGCAAGAGACCCAGTACTTC
TRBD2	TRBV7-9	-	TRBJ2-5	CAGGVETQYF	TGTGCCGGGGGGGTGGAGACCCAGTACTTC
TRBD1	TRBV28	-	TRBJ1-6	CASSPPTDRASSYNSPLHF	TGTGCCAGCAGTCCACCCACGGACAGGGCGAGCTCCTATAATTCACCCCTCCACTTT
TRBD1	TRBV7-7	-	TRBJ2-1	CASSRDRYNEQFF	TGTGCTAGCAGCCGGGACAGGTACAATGAGCAGTTCTTC
TRBD2	TRBV6-5	-	TRBJ2-5	CASKRERGETQYF	TGTGCCAGTAAGCGGGAACGGGGGGAGACCCAGTACTTC
-	TRBV7-8	-	TRBJ2-7	CASSSPGRGTYEQYF	TGTGCCAGCAGCTCCCCTGGGCGGGGAACCTACGAGCAGTACTTC
TRBD1	TRBV19	once	TRBJ2-1	CASSFRGLSYNEQFF	TGTGCCAGTAGTTTCAGGGGGCTAAGCTACAATGAGCAGTTCTTC
-	TRBV27	-	TRBJ1-2	CASSFGGNDYGYTF	TGTGCCAGCAGCTTCGGGGGGAACGACTATGGCTACACCTTC
-	TRBV29-1	-	TRBJ1-3	CSGQSASTIYF	TGCAGCGGACAATCGGCTAGCACCATATATTTT
-	TRBV7-9	-	TRBJ2-3	CASSHHREPSTDTQYF	TGTGCCAGCAGCCACCACAGGGAGCCTTCCACAGATACGCAGTATTTT
-	TRBV28	-	TRBJ1-1	CASSSRGLLGTEAFF	TGTGCCAGCAGTTCCCGGGGGCTCCTGGGCACTGAAGCTTTCTTT
-	TRBV6-6	-	TRBJ1-1	CASSGPKNTEAFF	TGTGCCAGCTCGGGACCGAAGAACACTGAAGCTTTCTTT
-	TRBV7-8	-	TRBJ2-5	CASSLVIRGKETQYF	TGTGCCAGCAGCTTAGTTATCAGGGGAAAAGAGACCCAGTACTTC
TRBD2	TRBV6-7	-	TRBJ2-7	CASSYSGGEGAPYEQYF	TGTGCCAGCAGTTACTCGGGGGGGGAGGGCGCACCCTACGAGCAGTACTTC
-	TRBV6-5	-	TRBJ1-1	CASSYSILNTEAFF	TGTGCCAGCAGTTACTCGATTTTGAACACTGAAGCTTTCTTT
TRBD2	TRBV9	-	TRBJ2-3	CASSVEGWRGTTDTQYF	TGTGCCAGCAGCGTAGAGGGGTGGCGGGGGACCACAGATACGCAGTATTTT
-	TRBV7-2	-	TRBJ2-1	CASSLKFDRLSYNEQFF	TGTGCCAGCAGCTTGAAATTCGACAGGCTATCCTACAATGAGCAGTTCTTC
TRBD1	TRBV6-5	-	TRBJ2-5	CASRRQGSETQYF	TGTGCCAGCAGGCGACAGGGAAGCGAGACCCAGTACTTC
-	TRBV7-6	-	TRBJ2-7	CASSPQGGDSYEQYF	TGTGCCAGCAGCCCCCAGGGAGGTGACTCCTACGAGCAGTACTTC
TRBD2	TRBV5-1	-	TRBJ2-5	CASSFVPGREETQYF	TGCGCCAGCAGCTTTGTTCCGGGGAGGGAGGAGACCCAGTACTTC
TRBD1	TRBV5-4	-	TRBJ1-6	CASSPGQGPSYNSPLHF	TGTGCCAGCAGCCCCGGACAGGGGCCATCCTATAATTCACCCCTCCACTTT